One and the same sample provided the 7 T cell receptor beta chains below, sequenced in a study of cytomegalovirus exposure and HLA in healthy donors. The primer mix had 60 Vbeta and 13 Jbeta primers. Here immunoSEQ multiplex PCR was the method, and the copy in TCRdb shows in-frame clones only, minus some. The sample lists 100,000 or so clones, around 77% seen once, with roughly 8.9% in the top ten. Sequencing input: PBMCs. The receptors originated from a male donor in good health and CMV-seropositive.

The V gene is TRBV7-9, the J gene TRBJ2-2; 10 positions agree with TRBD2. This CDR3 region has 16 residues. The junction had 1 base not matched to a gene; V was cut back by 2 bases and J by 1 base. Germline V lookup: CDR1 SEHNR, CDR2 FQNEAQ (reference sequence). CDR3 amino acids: CASSLLAGENTGELFF. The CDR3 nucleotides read TGTGCCAGCAGCTTACTAGCGGGAGAGAACACCGGGGAGCTGTTTTTT.

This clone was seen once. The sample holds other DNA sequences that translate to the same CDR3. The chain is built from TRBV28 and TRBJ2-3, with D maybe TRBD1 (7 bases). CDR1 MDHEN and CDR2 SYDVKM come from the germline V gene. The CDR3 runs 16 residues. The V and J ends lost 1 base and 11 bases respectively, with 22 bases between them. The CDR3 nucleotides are TGTGCCAGCAGTTTATCAGGGGGGACGGGGGACTCCGAGCAGTATTTT. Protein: CASSLSGGTGDSEQYF.

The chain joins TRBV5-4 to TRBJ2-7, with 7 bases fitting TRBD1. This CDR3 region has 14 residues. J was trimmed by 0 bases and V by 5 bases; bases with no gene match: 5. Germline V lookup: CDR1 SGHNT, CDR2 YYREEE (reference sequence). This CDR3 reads CASRRRDSSYEQYF. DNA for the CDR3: TGTGCCAGCAGACGTAGGGACAGCTCCTACGAGCAGTACTTC. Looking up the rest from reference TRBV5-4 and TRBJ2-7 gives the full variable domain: ETGVTQSPTHLIKTRGQQVTLRCSSQSGHNTVSWYQQALGQGPQFIFQYYREEENGRGNFPPRFSGLQFPNYSSELNVNALELDDSALYLCASRRRDSSYEQYFGPGTRLTVT.

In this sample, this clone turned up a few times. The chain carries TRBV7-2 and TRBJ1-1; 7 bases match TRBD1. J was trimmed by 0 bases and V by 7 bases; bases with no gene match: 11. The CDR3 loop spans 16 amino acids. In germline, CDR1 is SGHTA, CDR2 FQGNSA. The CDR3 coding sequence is TGTGCCAGCAACCCCGGTAGGGGACAGTTGAACACTGAAGCTTTCTTT. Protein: CASNPGRGQLNTEAFF.

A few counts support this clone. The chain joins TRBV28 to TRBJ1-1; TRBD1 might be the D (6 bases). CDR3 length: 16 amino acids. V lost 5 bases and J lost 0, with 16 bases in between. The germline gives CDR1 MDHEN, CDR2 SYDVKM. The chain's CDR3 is CASSPLQGLLNTEAFF. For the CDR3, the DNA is TGTGCCAGCAGTCCGCTGCAGGGGCTGCTGAACACTGAAGCTTTCTTT.

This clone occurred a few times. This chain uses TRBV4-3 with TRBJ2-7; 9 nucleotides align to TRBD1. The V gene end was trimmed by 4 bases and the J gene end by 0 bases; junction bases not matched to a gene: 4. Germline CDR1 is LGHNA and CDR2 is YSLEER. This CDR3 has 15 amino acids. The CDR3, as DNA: TGCGCCAGCAGCCTCGGGACAGGGATCTCCTACGAGCAGTACTTC. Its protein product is CASSLGTGISYEQYF.

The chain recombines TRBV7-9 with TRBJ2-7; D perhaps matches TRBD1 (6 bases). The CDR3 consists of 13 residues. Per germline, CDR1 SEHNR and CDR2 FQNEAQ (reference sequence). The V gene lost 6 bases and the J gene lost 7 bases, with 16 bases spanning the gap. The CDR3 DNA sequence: TGTGCCAGCAGTTCTACGCAGGGGCGTGAGCAGTACTTC. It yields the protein CASSSTQGREQYF.